This T cell receptor beta chain was sequenced in a study of PD-1 blockade in mismatch repair-deficient tumors. Overall study results and limits: After pembrolizumab, tumor-resident clones rose rapidly, then generally contracted before radiologic responses.

This clone is a singleton in its sample. Its specificity is unknown. Here immunoSEQ multiplex PCR was the method, and the copy in TCRdb shows in-frame clones only, minus some. The sample records about 120,000 clones, 88% being singletons. Every patient had mismatch repair deficiency by PCR or immunohistochemistry. The sequence derives from an adult with mismatch repair-deficient cancer. The specimen comprised peripheral blood, sampled just over 70 weeks after starting pembrolizumab.

In nucleotides, the CDR3 is TGTGCCAGCTCACCGGCCGGGACAGGGGATTTCGAGCAGTACTTC. It specifies CASSPAGTGDFEQYF. This chain uses TRBV18 with TRBJ2-7, with 10 bases that match TRBD1. The CDR3 totals 15 residues. The V and J ends lost 3 bases and 6 bases, in that order; junction bases with no gene match: 8. CDR1 is KGHSH and CDR2 is LQKENI in the germline V gene.